This T cell receptor (beta chain) was observed in a study of spatial heterogeneity in lung cancer. Study overall: Alpha-chain sequences were consistently detected in smaller numbers than beta-chain sequences.

Single TCR cDNA molecules each had their own unique molecular identifier. Each CDR3 protein gets one entry after TCRdb re-called the 5' RACE reads with MiXCR. Here the sample spans 35,000 to 55,000 distinct CDR3 sequences, 20% to 25% being singletons. Germline V lookup: CDR1 SGHVS, CDR2 FNYEAQ. The CDR3 spans 12 residues. Trimming took off 5 bases at V and 8 bases at J, with 10 bases between the two ends. Study observations and caveats: In blood, ubiquitous expanded tumor TCRs appeared more at resection than follow-up.

In regard to this clonotype: Its antigen remains unidentified.

Time point of the sample: blood at routine non-recurrence follow-up after resection. The sample in question was PBMCs, obtained at follow-up. The V and J genes are TRBV7-6 and TRBJ2-1, with D perhaps matching TRBD1 (5 bases). The receptor comes from a female donor with early-stage non-small cell lung cancer. CDR3 sequence: CASSTGRDEQFF. The CDR3 DNA follows: TGTGCCAGCAGCACAGGACGGGATGAGCAGTTCTTC.